This entry lists 13 T cell receptor beta chains sequenced from one sample in a study of lymphopenia after photon versus proton radiotherapy. Sequencing was performed with immunoSEQ multiplex PCR; in TCRdb, only in-frame clones are kept and a portion is missing. The sample has around 70,000 clones, roughly 90% seen once. Sequences were derived from peripheral blood, sampled from a patient treated with photon-based radiotherapy. Receptors were obtained from a woman between 40 and 55 years old with cholangiocarcinoma.

The gene calls are TRBV6-6 and TRBJ2-1; no clear D. This CDR3 region has 10 residues. Between the trimmed V and J ends, which lost 6 bases and 7 bases, there was a span of 4 bases. CDR1 and CDR2 (germline): MNHNY, SVGAGI (reference sequence). The DNA for the CDR3 is TGTGCCAGCAGGCTTAATGAGCAGTTCTTC. This gives the protein CASRLNEQFF.

This chain uses TRBV7-6 with TRBJ2-2; D tentatively reads TRBD1 or TRBD2 (5 bases each). Germline CDR1 is SGHVS and CDR2 is FNYEAQ. The CDR3 is 16 amino acids. V lost 1 base to trimming and J lost 4 bases, with 13 bases between them. Here the CDR3 reads CASSLGPSGGTGELFF. Written as DNA, the CDR3 is TGTGCCAGCAGCTTAGGGCCCTCTGGGGGCACCGGGGAGCTGTTTTTT.

A few counts support this clone. The chain recombines TRBV7-3 with TRBJ1-6, with 9 bases fitting TRBD1. Germline CDR1 and CDR2: SGHTA and FQGTGA. The CDR3 runs to 14 residues. J was trimmed by 6 bases and V by 4 bases; bases with no gene match: 1. CDR3 sequence: CASSSGQGNSPLHF. DNA for the CDR3: TGTGCCAGCAGCTCGGGACAGGGTAATTCACCCCTCCACTTT.

This clone was observed a handful of times. The chain employs TRBV7-9 and TRBJ1-4, with a weak D call TRBD1 (6 bases). Germline-derived CDR1 and CDR2 are SEHNR and FQNEAQ (reference sequence). The CDR3 is 16 amino acids. The V end lost 5 bases, the J end lost 3 bases, and 16 bases lay between the germline ends. The CDR3 DNA follows: TGTGCCAGCAGCCGCGCTGGACAGACAGCTAATGAAAAACTGTTTTTT. It translates to CASSRAGQTANEKLFF.

The J gene is TRBJ2-2, the V gene TRBV12-5, with no clear D. This CDR3 contains 14 residues. Trimming stripped 1 base from V and 3 bases from J, with 6 bases between. CDR1 LGHNT and CDR2 FRNRAP come from the germline V gene. CDR3 sequence (DNA): TGTGCTAGTGGTTTGGACCAGGACACCGGGGAGCTGTTTTTT. It codes for CASGLDQDTGELFF. Together with reference TRBV12-5 and TRBJ2-2, the CDR3 gives the full variable domain: DARVTQTPRHKVTEMGQEVTMRCQPILGHNTVFWYRQTMMQGLELLAYFRNRAPLDDSGMPKDRFSAEMPDATLATLKIQPSEPRDSAVYFCASGLDQDTGELFFGEGSRLTVL.

J is TRBJ1-2 and V is TRBV4-2, with D possibly being TRBD1 (6 bases). Trimming stripped 4 bases from V and 6 bases from J, with 15 bases between. Germline V gene lookup returns CDR1 LGHNA and CDR2 YNFKEQ. The CDR3 consists of 14 residues. CDR3 protein: CASSRIEGEDGYTF. The CDR3 nucleotides are TGTGCCAGCAGCCGGATTGAGGGGGAGGATGGCTACACCTTC.

The chain has TRBV6-6 and TRBJ1-3; D gene uncertain. Trimming stripped 0 bases from V and 4 bases from J, with 7 bases between. Germline V gene data show CDR1 as MNHNY and CDR2 as SVGAGI (reference sequence). The CDR3 is 14 residues long. CDR3 protein: CASSYSRVGNTIYF. The CDR3 coding sequence is TGTGCCAGCAGTTACTCGAGGGTCGGAAACACCATATATTTT.

The chain combines TRBV15 with TRBJ2-2; 8 nucleotides line up with TRBD1. The J segment lost 5 bases and the V segment lost 1 base, leaving 3 bases of the junction unmatched. Looked up from germline, CDR1 is LNHNV and CDR2 is YYDKDF (reference sequence). The CDR3 runs 15 residues. CDR3 in amino acids: CATSRGDRFTGELFF. The CDR3 DNA reads as TGTGCCACCAGCAGAGGGGACAGGTTTACCGGGGAGCTGTTTTTT.

This chain links TRBV28 with TRBJ2-1, with TRBD2 matching 13 bases. This CDR3 spans 15 amino acids. Germline CDR1 is MDHEN and CDR2 is SYDVKM. V shed 4 bases and J 4 bases; nucleotides not matched to a gene: 1. Here the CDR3 reads CASSSTSGRYNEQFF. Written as DNA, the CDR3 is TGTGCCAGCAGTTCGACTAGCGGGAGGTACAATGAGCAGTTCTTC. The whole variable domain, remainder taken from reference TRBV28 and TRBJ2-1, is DVKVTQSSRYLVKRTGEKVFLECVQDMDHENMFWYRQDPGLGLRLIYFSYDVKMKEKGDIPEGYSVSREKKERFSLILESASTNQTSMYLCASSSTSGRYNEQFFGPGTRLTVL.

J is TRBJ2-3 and V is TRBV9; D is possibly TRBD2 (6 bases). CDR3 length equals 16 residues. Trimming took off 3 bases at V and 5 bases at J, with 19 bases between the two ends. Germline V gives CDR1 SGDLS, CDR2 YYNGEE. This CDR3 is CASSALDYPRGDTQYF. CDR3 DNA: TGTGCCAGCAGCGCCCTGGACTACCCCCGGGGAGATACGCAGTATTTT.

The J gene is TRBJ2-3, the V gene TRBV9, with a weak D call TRBD2 (5 bases). This CDR3 comprises 13 residues. Looked up from germline, CDR1 is SGDLS and CDR2 is YYNGEE. V lost 4 bases and J 4 bases, leaving 10 bases between the germline ends. CDR3 sequence reads: CASSPTGSDTQYF. CDR3 nucleotides: TGTGCCAGCAGCCCCACGGGGTCAGATACGCAGTATTTT.

The chain carries TRBV5-8 and TRBJ1-1, with 7 bases that match TRBD1. The CDR3 sequence is 16 residues long. Trimming took 1 base from V and 3 from J; bases not matched to a gene: 9. In germline, CDR1 is SGHTS, CDR2 YDEGEE. CDR3 coding DNA: TGTGCCAGCAGCTTGCGCACAGGGGCGAGGGACACTGAAGCTTTCTTT. Protein sequence: CASSLRTGARDTEAFF.

This rearrangement joins TRBV9 to TRBJ1-1; maybe TRBD1 (6 bases). Germline loops: CDR1 SGDLS, CDR2 YYNGEE. The CDR3 loop spans 15 amino acids. V lost 4 bases and J 1 base, leaving 14 bases between the germline ends. CDR3 sequence: CASSIHGTPNTEAFF. For the CDR3, the DNA is TGTGCCAGCAGCATCCACGGGACACCGAACACTGAAGCTTTCTTT.